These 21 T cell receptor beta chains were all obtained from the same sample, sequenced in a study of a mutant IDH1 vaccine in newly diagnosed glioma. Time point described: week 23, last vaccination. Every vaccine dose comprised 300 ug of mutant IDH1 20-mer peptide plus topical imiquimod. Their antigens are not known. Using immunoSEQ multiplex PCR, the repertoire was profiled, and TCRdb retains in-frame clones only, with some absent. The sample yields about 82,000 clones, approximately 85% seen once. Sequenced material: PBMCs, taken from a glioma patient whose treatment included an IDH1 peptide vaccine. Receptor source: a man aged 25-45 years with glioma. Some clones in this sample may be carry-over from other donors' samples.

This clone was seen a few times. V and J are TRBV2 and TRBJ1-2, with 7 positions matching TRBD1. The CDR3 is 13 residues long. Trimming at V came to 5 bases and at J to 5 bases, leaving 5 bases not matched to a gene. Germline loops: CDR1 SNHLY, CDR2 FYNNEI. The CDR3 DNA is TGTGCCAGCAGTCCCGGGACAGATTATGGCTACACCTTC. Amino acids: CASSPGTDYGYTF.

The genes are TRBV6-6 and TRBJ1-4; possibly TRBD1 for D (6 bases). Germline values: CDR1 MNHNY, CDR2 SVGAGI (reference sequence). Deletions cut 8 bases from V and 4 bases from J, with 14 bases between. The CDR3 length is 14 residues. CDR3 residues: CASARTAVNEKLFF. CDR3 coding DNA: TGTGCCAGCGCCCGGACAGCTGTTAATGAAAAACTGTTTTTT.

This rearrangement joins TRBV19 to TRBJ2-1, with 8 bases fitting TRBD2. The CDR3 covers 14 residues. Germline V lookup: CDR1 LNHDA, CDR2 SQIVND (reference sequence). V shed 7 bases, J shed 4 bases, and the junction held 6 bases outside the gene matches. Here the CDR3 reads CASKSGSTYNEQFF. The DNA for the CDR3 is TGTGCCAGTAAAAGCGGGAGTACGTACAATGAGCAGTTCTTC.

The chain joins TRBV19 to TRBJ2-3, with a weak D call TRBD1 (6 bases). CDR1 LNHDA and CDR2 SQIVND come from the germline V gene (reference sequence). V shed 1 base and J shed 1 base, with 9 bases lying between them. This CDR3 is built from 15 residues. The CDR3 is CASSIGGRGTDTQYF. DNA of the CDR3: TGTGCCAGTAGTATAGGGGGGCGCGGCACAGATACGCAGTATTTT.

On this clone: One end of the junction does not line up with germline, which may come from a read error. Here the CDR3 DNA reads TGTGCCAGCAGCCCCGGTCGGCGGAACGCTGAGGCTTTCTTT. Amino acid sequence: CASSPGRRNAEAFF. The chain is built from TRBV5-6 and TRBJ1-1; no firm D call. Germline V gene data show CDR1 as SGHDT and CDR2 as YYEEEE. CDR3 length: 14 amino acids.

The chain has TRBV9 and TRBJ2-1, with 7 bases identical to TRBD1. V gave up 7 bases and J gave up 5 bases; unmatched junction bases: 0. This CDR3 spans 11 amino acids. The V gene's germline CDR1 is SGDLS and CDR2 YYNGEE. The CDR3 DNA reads TGTGCCAGCGGGACAGACAATGAGCAGTTCTTC. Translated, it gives CASGTDNEQFF.

DNA for the CDR3: TGCGCCAGCAGCCAAGATCCGGCGGGGGCCACAGATACGCAGTATTTT. This codes for CASSQDPAGATDTQYF. The chain joins TRBV4-1 to TRBJ2-3, with D perhaps matching TRBD2 (7 bases). Germline V lookup: CDR1 MGHRA, CDR2 YSYEKL. The CDR3 length is 16 residues. V was clipped by 0 bases and J by 2 bases, with 12 bases between them.

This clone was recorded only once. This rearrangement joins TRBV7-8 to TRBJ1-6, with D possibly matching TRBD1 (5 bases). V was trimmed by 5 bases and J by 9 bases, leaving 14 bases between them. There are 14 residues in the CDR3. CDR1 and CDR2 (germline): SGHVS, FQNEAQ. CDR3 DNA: TGTGCCAGCAGCATGGGGGAGCGGAGTTCACCCCTCCACTTT. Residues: CASSMGERSSPLHF.

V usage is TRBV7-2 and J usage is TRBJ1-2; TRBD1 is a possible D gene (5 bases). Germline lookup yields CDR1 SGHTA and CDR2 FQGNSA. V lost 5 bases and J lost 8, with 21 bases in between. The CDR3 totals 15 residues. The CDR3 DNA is TGTGCCAGCAGCCGGGACGTCCCTAAAAGGTTGGGCTACACCTTC. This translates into CASSRDVPKRLGYTF.

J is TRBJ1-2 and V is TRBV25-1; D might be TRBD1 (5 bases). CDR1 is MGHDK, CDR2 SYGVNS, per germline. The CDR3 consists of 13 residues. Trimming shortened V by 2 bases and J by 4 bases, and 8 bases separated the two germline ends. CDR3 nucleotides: TGTGCCAGCAGTGAAGAAACAGGCTATGGCTACACCTTC. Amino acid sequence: CASSEETGYGYTF.

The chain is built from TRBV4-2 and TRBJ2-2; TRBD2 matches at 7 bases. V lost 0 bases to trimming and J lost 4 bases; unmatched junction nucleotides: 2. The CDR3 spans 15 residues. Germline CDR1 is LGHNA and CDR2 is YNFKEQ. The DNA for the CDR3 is TGTGCCAGCAGCCAAGATCGCGGGAGCACCGGGGAGCTGTTTTTT. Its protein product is CASSQDRGSTGELFF.

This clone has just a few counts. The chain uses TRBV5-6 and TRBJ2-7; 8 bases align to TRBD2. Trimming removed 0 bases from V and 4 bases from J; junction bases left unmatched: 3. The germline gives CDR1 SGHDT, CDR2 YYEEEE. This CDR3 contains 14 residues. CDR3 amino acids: CASSLGTSNYEQYF. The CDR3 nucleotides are TGTGCCAGCAGCTTGGGGACTAGCAATTACGAGCAGTACTTC.

The CDR3 region has the DNA TGCAGCGTTAGCTGGACAGGGCGGAACACCATATATTTT. Its protein is CSVSWTGRNTIYF. The gene calls are TRBV29-1 and TRBJ1-3, with 8 positions matching TRBD1. Germline V gene sequence: CDR1 SQVTM, CDR2 ANQGSEA. V lost 5 bases, J lost 7 bases, and 7 bases stayed unmatched. This CDR3 has 13 amino acids.

This CDR3 reads CASSPGRFFGGYGYTF. The CDR3 DNA sequence: TGTGCCAGCTCACCGGGAAGGTTTTTCGGGGGTTATGGCTACACCTTC. This sequence joins TRBV18 and TRBJ1-2; tentative D call: TRBD1 (5 bases). This CDR3 is built from 16 residues. Deletions cut 3 bases from V and 5 bases from J, with 19 bases between. Germline V CDR1 and CDR2: KGHSH, LQKENI.

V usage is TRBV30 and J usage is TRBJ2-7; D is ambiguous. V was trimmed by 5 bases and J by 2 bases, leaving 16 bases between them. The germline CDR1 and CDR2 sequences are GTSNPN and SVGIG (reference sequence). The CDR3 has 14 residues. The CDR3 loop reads CAWGVGLHPYEQYF. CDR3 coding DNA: TGTGCCTGGGGCGTGGGCCTCCATCCCTACGAGCAGTACTTC. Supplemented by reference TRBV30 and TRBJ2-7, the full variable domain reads SQTIHQWPATLVQPVGSPLSLECTVEGTSNPNLYWYRQAAGRGLQLLFYSVGIGQISSEVPQNLSASRPQDRQFILSSKKLLLSDSGFYLCAWGVGLHPYEQYFGPGTRLTVT.

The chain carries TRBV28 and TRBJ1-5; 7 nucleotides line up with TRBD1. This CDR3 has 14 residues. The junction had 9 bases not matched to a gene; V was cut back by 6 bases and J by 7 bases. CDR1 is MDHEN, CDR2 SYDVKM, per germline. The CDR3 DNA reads TGTGCCAGCAGCTCCCCCCGGGGACAGCAGCCCCAGCATTTT. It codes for CASSSPRGQQPQHF.

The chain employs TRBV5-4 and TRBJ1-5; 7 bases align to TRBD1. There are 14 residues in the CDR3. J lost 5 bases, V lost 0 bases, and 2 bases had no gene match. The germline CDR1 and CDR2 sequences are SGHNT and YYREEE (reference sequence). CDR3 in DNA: TGTGCCAGCAGCTTGGAAGGGGGCGATCAGCCCCAGCATTTT. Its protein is CASSLEGGDQPQHF. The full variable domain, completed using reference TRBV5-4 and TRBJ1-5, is ETGVTQSPTHLIKTRGQQVTLRCSSQSGHNTVSWYQQALGQGPQFIFQYYREEENGRGNFPPRFSGLQFPNYSSELNVNALELDDSALYLCASSLEGGDQPQHFGDGTRLSIL.

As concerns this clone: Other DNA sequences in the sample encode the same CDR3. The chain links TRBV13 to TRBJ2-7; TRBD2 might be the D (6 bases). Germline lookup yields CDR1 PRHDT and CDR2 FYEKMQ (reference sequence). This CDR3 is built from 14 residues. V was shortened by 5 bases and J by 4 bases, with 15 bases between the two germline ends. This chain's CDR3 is CASSNSGATYEQYF. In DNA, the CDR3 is TGTGCCAGCAGCAATAGCGGCGCCACTTACGAGCAGTACTTC.

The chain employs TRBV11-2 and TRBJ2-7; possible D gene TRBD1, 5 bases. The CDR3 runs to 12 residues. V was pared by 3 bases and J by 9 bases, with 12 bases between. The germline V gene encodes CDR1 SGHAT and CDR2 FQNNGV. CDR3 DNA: TGTGCCAGCAGCTTCCTCAGGGATTCGCAGTACTTC. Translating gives CASSFLRDSQYF. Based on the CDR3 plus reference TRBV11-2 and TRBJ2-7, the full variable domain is EAGVAQSPRYKIIEKRQSVAFWCNPISGHATLYWYQQILGQGPKLLIQFQNNGVVDDSQLPKDRFSAERLKGVDSTLKIQPAKLEDSAVYLCASSFLRDSQYFGPGTRLTVT.

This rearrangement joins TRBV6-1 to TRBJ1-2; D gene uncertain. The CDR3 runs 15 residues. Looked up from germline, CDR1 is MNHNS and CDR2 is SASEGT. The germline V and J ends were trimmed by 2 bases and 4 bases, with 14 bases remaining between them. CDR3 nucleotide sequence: TGTGCCAGCAGTGAATCCGTGATTAGCCTCTATGGCTACACCTTC. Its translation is CASSESVISLYGYTF.

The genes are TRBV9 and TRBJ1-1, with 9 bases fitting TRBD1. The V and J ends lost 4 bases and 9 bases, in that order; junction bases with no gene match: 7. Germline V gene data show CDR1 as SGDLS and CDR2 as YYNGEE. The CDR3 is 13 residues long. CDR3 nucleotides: TGTGCCAGCAGCCCAAGGACAGGGGTTCAAGCTTTCTTT. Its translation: CASSPRTGVQAFF.